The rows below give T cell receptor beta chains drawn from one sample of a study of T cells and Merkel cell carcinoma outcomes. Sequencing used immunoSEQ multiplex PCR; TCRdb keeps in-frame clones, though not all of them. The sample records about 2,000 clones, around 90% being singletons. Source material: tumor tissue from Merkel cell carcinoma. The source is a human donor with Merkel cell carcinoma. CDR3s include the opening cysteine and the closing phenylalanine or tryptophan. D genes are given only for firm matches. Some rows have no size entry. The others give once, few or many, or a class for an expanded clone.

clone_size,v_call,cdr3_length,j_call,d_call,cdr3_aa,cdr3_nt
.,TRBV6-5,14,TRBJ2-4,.,CASSWSGAKNIQYF,TGTGCCAGCAGTTGGTCGGGGGCCAAAAACATTCAGTACTTC
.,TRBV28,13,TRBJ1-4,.,CASSLHNDEKLFF,TGTGCCAGCAGTTTACACAATGATGAAAAACTGTTTTTT
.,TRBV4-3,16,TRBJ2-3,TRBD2,CASSLEGGQDADTQYF,TGCGCCAGCAGCCTAGAGGGAGGGCAAGACGCAGATACGCAGTATTTT
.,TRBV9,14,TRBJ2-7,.,CASSVGGQGNEQYF,TGTGCCAGCAGCGTAGGAGGTCAGGGGAACGAGCAGTACTTC
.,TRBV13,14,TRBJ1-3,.,CASSPTAVGNTIYF,TGTGCCAGCTCCCCCACGGCAGTCGGAAACACCATATATTTT
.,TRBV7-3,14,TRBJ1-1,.,CASSLRRTNTEAFF,TGTGCCAGCAGCTTGCGACGGACTAACACTGAAGCTTTCTTT
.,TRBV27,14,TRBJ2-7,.,CASSLTGSSYEQYF,TGTGCCAGCAGTCTTACTGGGAGTTCCTACGAGCAGTACTTC
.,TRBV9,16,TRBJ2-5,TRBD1,CASSPPPGTEQETQYF,TGTGCCAGCAGCCCCCCTCCCGGGACAGAACAAGAGACCCAGTACTTC
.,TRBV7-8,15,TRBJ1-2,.,CASSTHRLPPYGYTF,TGTGCCAGCAGCACCCACAGACTTCCCCCATATGGCTACACCTTC
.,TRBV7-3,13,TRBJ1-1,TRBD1,CASSLRTGDEAFF,TGTGCCAGCAGCTTAAGAACAGGGGATGAAGCTTTCTTT
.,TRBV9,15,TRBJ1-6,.,CASSVATGLNSPLHF,TGTGCCAGCAGCGTAGCTACAGGGCTAAATTCACCCCTCCACTTT
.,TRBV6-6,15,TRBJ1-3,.,CASTFLRDSGNTIYF,TGTGCCAGCACCTTCCTCCGGGATTCTGGAAACACCATATATTTT
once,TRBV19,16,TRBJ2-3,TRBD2,CASSISGSGFTDTQYF,TGTGCCAGTAGTATTAGCGGGAGCGGGTTTACAGATACGCAGTATTTT
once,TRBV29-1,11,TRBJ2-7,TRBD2,CSVDSGTEQYF,TGCAGCGTTGACAGCGGGACGGAGCAGTACTTC
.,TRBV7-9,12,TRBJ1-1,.,CAIGRVNTEAFF,TGTGCCATCGGGAGAGTGAACACTGAAGCTTTCTTT
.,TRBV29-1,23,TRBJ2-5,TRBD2,CSATTQGNGTSVFSHRVAETQYF,TGCAGCGCTACTACGCAAGGGAACGGGACTAGCGTATTTTCTCACAGGGTTGCGGAGACCCAGTACTTC
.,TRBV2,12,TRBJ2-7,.,CASSGGRYEQYF,TGTGCCAGCAGTGGGGGCAGGTACGAGCAGTACTTC
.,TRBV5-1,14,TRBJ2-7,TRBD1,CASSPGQGPLEQYF,TGCGCCAGCAGCCCGGGACAGGGGCCGTTGGAGCAGTACTTC
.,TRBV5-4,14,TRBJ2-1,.,CASSLGQFNNEQFF,TGTGCCAGCAGCTTAGGGCAGTTCAACAATGAGCAGTTCTTC
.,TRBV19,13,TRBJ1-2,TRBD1,CASSGTGVYGYTF,TGTGCCAGCTCCGGGACAGGGGTCTATGGTTACACCTTC
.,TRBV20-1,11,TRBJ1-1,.,CSASSHQEAFF,TGCAGTGCTAGTTCACACCAGGAAGCTTTCTTT
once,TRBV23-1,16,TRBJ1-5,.,CASSTRFSIRDQPQHF,TGCGCCAGCAGTACCCGATTCTCGATAAGAGATCAGCCCCAGCATTTT
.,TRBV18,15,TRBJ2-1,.,CASSPPGSLKNEQFF,TGTGCCAGCTCACCACCCGGGAGTCTGAAGAATGAGCAGTTCTTC
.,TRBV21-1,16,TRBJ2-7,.,CASSSRDLHQSREQYF,TGTGCCAGCAGCAGCCGGGACCTACATCAATCCCGCGAGCAGTACTTC
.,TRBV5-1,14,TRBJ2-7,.,CASSLLQGPYEQYF,TGCGCCAGCAGCTTGTTGCAGGGCCCCTACGAGCAGTACTTC
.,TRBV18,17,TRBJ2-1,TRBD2,CASSPTTLAGDYNEQFF,TGTGCCAGCTCACCAACTACACTAGCGGGGGACTACAATGAGCAGTTCTTC
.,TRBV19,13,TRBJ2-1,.,CASSWGLYNEQFF,TGTGCCAGTAGCTGGGGTTTGTACAATGAGCAGTTCTTC
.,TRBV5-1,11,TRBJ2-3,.,CASRTADTQYF,TGCGCCAGCAGGACAGCAGATACGCAGTATTTT
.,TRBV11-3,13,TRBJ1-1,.,CASNLDPYTEAFF,TGTGCCAGCAACTTAGATCCTTACACTGAAGCTTTCTTT
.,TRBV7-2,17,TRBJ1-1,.,CASSRRVGAGGGTEAFF,TGTGCCAGCAGCCGAAGGGTGGGGGCGGGAGGGGGCACTGAAGCTTTCTTT
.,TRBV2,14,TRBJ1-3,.,CASSEGITGNTIYF,TGTGCCAGCAGTGAAGGAATAACTGGAAACACCATATATTTT
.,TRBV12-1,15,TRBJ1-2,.,CASSFVGHHLYGYTF,TGTGCCAGCAGCTTTGTTGGACACCATTTATATGGCTACACCTTC
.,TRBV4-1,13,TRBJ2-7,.,CASSQAYGNEQYF,TGCGCCAGCAGCCAAGCGTACGGGAACGAGCAGTACTTC
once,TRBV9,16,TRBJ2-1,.,CASSVGGRTMDNEQFF,TGTGCCAGCAGCGTAGGTGGGCGGACCATGGACAATGAGCAGTTCTTC
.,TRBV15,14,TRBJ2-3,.,CATSRFRSTDTQYF,TGTGCCACCAGCAGATTCCGGAGCACAGATACGCAGTATTTT
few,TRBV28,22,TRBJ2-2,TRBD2,CASSLRHVTSGITFANTGELFF,TGTGCCAGCAGTTTGCGACATGTGACTAGCGGGATAACTTTTGCGAACACCGGGGAGCTGTTTTTT
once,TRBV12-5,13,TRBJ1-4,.,CASAELFNEKLFF,TGTGCTAGTGCCGAGCTATTTAATGAAAAACTGTTTTTT
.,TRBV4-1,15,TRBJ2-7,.,CASSQDISFLLEQYF,TGCGCCAGCAGCCAAGATATATCGTTTCTACTCGAGCAGTACTTC
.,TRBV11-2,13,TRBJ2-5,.,CASSAQAMKAQYF,TGTGCCAGCAGCGCCCAGGCCATGAAGGCCCAGTACTTC
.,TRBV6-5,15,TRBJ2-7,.,CASKGWGSGDYEQYF,TGTGCCAGCAAGGGATGGGGCTCAGGGGACTACGAGCAGTACTTC
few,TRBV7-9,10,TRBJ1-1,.,CASSLDQAFF,TGTGCCAGCAGCTTAGACCAAGCTTTCTTT
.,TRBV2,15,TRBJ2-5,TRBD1,CASSQDRGSVKTQYF,TGTGCCAGCAGCCAAGACAGGGGTTCTGTGAAGACCCAGTACTTC
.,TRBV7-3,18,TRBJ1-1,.,CASSQTAAGSAFNTEAFF,TGTGCCAGCAGCCAAACGGCGGCAGGCTCGGCCTTTAACACTGAAGCTTTCTTT
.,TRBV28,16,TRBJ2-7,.,CASSLTLARLTYEQYF,TGTGCCAGCAGTCTAACTCTAGCGCGACTTACCTACGAGCAGTACTTC
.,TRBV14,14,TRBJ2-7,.,CASSVSGSTYEQYF,TGTGCCAGCAGCGTTAGCGGCTCCACCTACGAGCAGTACTTC
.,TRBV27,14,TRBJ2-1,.,CASSLSRAYNEQFF,TGTGCCAGCAGTTTATCCAGGGCCTACAATGAGCAGTTCTTC
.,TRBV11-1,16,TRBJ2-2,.,CASSFGGRFFPGELFF,TGTGCCAGCAGCTTTGGGGGCAGGTTCTTCCCCGGGGAGCTGTTTTTT
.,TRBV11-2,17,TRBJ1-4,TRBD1,CASSSFGYGTGDEKLFF,TGTGCCAGCAGCTCCTTTGGTTATGGGACAGGGGACGAAAAACTGTTTTTT
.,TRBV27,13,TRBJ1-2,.,CASTSGRVHGYTF,TGTGCCAGCACCAGTGGGAGGGTGCATGGCTACACCTTC
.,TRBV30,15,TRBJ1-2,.,CAWRSIDRLLGGYTF,TGTGCCTGGAGGTCGATTGACAGGCTCTTGGGTGGCTACACCTTC
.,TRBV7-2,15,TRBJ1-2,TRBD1,CASSLDRGQNYGYTF,TGTGCCAGCAGCTTAGATAGGGGACAGAACTATGGCTACACCTTC
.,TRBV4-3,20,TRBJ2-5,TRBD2,CASSQDLTGTSGTRQETQYF,TGCGCCAGCAGCCAAGATTTAACCGGGACTAGCGGGACGAGGCAAGAGACCCAGTACTTC
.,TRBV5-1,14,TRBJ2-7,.,CASSSGTGTYEQYF,TGCGCCAGCAGCTCCGGGACGGGGACCTACGAGCAGTACTTC
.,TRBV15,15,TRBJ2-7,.,CATSRARDIPYEQYF,TGTGCCACCAGCAGGGCCCGGGACATTCCCTACGAGCAGTACTTC
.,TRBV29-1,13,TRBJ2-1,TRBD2,CSVGLAGYNEQFF,TGCAGCGTTGGACTAGCGGGTTACAATGAGCAGTTCTTC
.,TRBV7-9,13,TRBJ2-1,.,CASSLGQDNEQFF,TGTGCCAGCAGCTTGGGCCAAGACAATGAGCAGTTCTTC
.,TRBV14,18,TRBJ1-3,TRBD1,CASRRSSQTGNSGNTIYF,TGTGCCAGCAGACGAAGCTCACAGACAGGGAATTCTGGAAACACCATATATTTT
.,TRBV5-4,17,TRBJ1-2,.,CASSLGGGAVGAYGYTF,TGTGCCAGCAGCTTGGGGGGTGGGGCCGTCGGGGCCTATGGCTACACCTTC
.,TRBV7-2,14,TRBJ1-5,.,CASSFYGRDQPQHF,TGTGCCAGCAGCTTTTACGGCAGGGACCAGCCCCAGCATTTT
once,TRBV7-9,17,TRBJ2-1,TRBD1,CASSSTLGQGGYNEQFF,TGTGCCAGCAGCTCGACATTGGGACAGGGCGGCTACAATGAGCAGTTCTTC